This T cell receptor (beta chain) was found in a study of shared clonotypes between healthy human individuals. Overall study results and limits: A handful of donors showed sharing of 4.5% to 6% of naive CD4 clonotypes.

The CDR3 length is 13 residues. The ends lost 4 bases at V and 4 bases at J; junction bases unmatched: 3. Germline V gene lookup returns CDR1 SGHTA and CDR2 FQGTGA. Here immunoSEQ multiplex PCR was the method, and the copy in TCRdb shows in-frame clones only, minus some. This sample carries more than 850,000 clones, 78% of them seen once, and the ten largest clones take about 0.52%. Details on this clone: Its cognate antigen is unknown.

All donors were Caucasian adults living in Nashville, Tennessee. The sequenced sample was memory CD4+ T cells from PBMCs. Specified subset: CD45RA-negative fraction. This receptor was taken from a man younger than 30 in good health. Some clones in this sample may be carry-over from other donors' samples. The genes are TRBV7-3 and TRBJ1-1; 7 positions match TRBD1. For the CDR3, the DNA is TGTGCCAGCAGCTCGACAGGGTCCACTGAAGCTTTCTTT. Translated, it gives CASSSTGSTEAFF. Full variable domain (missing parts from reference TRBV7-3 and TRBJ1-1): GAGVSQTPSNKVTEKGKYVELRCDPISGHTALYWYRQSLGQGPEFLIYFQGTGAADDSGLPNDRFFAVRPEGSVSTLKIQRTERGDSAVYLCASSSTGSTEAFFGQGTRLTVV.